These T cell receptor beta chains were read from a single sample in a study of T cell responses to AZD1222 COVID-19 vaccine. Repertoires were generated with immunoSEQ multiplex PCR, while TCRdb's copy carries only in-frame clones and drops some. Of about 160,000 clones listed, roughly 88% are singletons. The source material was peripheral blood, sampled 28 days after the second AZD1222 dose. The receptors here all came from an adult who received the AZD1222 COVID-19 vaccine. Each CDR3 is given with its conserved first and last residue. Fields, in order: V gene, clone size, CDR3 length, J gene, D gene, CDR3 DNA, CDR3 protein. D genes are given only for firm matches. Part of the rows lack a size; the others show once, few, many or a class for expanded clones.

TRBV9	-	15	TRBJ2-7	-	TGTGCCAGCAGCGTAGCTTGGGGGACCTCCTACGAGCAGTACTTC	CASSVAWGTSYEQYF
TRBV6-1	few	15	TRBJ2-7	-	TGTGCCAGCAGTGAAGTCGGGGACCCCACCTACGAGCAGTACTTC	CASSEVGDPTYEQYF
TRBV5-1	-	17	TRBJ1-3	-	TGCGCCAGCAGCTTGGCGGGTGGGTTCAGCTCTGGAAACACCATATATTTT	CASSLAGGFSSGNTIYF
TRBV5-4	-	13	TRBJ1-2	TRBD1	TGTGCCAGCAGTTTACAGGGGAGACATGGCTACACCTTC	CASSLQGRHGYTF
TRBV21-1	-	18	TRBJ2-3	-	TGTGCCAGCAGCAACGGGAAAAGCGGGGGGTCTAGCACAGATACGCAGTATTTT	CASSNGKSGGSSTDTQYF
TRBV27	-	13	TRBJ1-2	-	TGTGCCAGCAGTTCAGGGTCGGGCTATGGCTACACCTTC	CASSSGSGYGYTF
TRBV29-1	-	12	TRBJ1-1	-	TGCAGCGTCTGGGGGGCGCAGACTGAAGCTTTCTTT	CSVWGAQTEAFF
TRBV14	-	15	TRBJ1-1	-	TGTGCCAGCAGCCAAGATTCGGGGACGAGGACTGAAGCTTTCTTT	CASSQDSGTRTEAFF
TRBV7-9	-	15	TRBJ2-7	TRBD1	TGTGCCAGCAGCTCCGGGACAGGGCTCACCTACGAGCAGTACTTC	CASSSGTGLTYEQYF
TRBV15	-	12	TRBJ1-2	-	TGTGCCACCAGTCCAGGGTACTATGGCTACACCTTC	CATSPGYYGYTF
TRBV28	few	16	TRBJ1-6	-	TGTGCCAGCACCGGGCAGGGCGAGACCTATAATTCACCCCTCCACTTT	CASTGQGETYNSPLHF
TRBV3-1/TRBV3-2	-	13	TRBJ2-7	-	TGTGCCAGCAGCCTAGAGGGGACAATCGAGCAGTACTTC	CASSLEGTIEQYF
TRBV4-1	-	12	TRBJ1-2	-	TGCGCCAGCAGCCAAGCCACAGGGGGCTACACCTTC	CASSQATGGYTF
TRBV7-8	-	13	TRBJ1-2	-	TGTGCCAGCAGCTCTGGACCGAACTATGGCTACACCTTC	CASSSGPNYGYTF
TRBV19	-	16	TRBJ2-2	-	TGTGCCAGTAGTCCATCCGGGACAAGCTTGGCCGGGGAGCTGTTTTTT	CASSPSGTSLAGELFF
TRBV29-1	-	13	TRBJ2-1	TRBD1	TGCAGCGGCGGGACAGGGGGTTCCAATGAGCAGTTCTTC	CSGGTGGSNEQFF
TRBV4-3	once	16	TRBJ1-1	-	TGCGCCAGCAGCCAAGATAATCGCAGCCCCGTCACTGAAGCTTTCTTT	CASSQDNRSPVTEAFF
TRBV7-9	once	12	TRBJ1-5	-	TGTGCCAGCAGCGACTTAAGCCAGCCCCAGCATTTT	CASSDLSQPQHF
TRBV7-9	-	15	TRBJ1-1	TRBD1	TGTGCCAGCAGCTTGAGACAGGGGATGAACACTGAAGCTTTCTTT	CASSLRQGMNTEAFF
TRBV2	once	16	TRBJ1-1	TRBD1	TGTGCCAGCAGTGAGATCGGGACAGGTGACAGGGGTGAAGCTTTCTTT	CASSEIGTGDRGEAFF
TRBV14	-	14	TRBJ1-1	-	TGTGCCAGCAGCATACGTGATATGAACACTGAAGCTTTCTTT	CASSIRDMNTEAFF
TRBV7-6	-	16	TRBJ2-7	TRBD1	TGTGCCAGCAGATTAAATGGACAGGGTTATACGTCGGAGCAGTACTTC	CASRLNGQGYTSEQYF
TRBV30	-	14	TRBJ1-1	-	TGTGCCTGGAGGGCAGGGCGGAAGAACACTGAAGCTTTCTTT	CAWRAGRKNTEAFF
TRBV7-6	-	19	TRBJ2-5	TRBD2	TGTGCCAGCAGCTTAGCATTTGGGGCTAGCGGGGAGGCTAGGGAGACCCAGTACTTC	CASSLAFGASGEARETQYF
TRBV5-1	-	15	TRBJ2-1	-	TGCGCCAGCAGCTTAGAAGTGGTTGACGCGGGGGAGCAGTTCTTC	CASSLEVVDAGEQFF
TRBV11-2	-	14	TRBJ2-7	-	TGTGCCAGCAGCTTGTGGGGGAATTCCTACGAGCAGTACTTC	CASSLWGNSYEQYF
TRBV5-3	many	12	TRBJ2-5	-	TGTGCCAGAAGCTGGGGGCGAGAGACCCAGTACTTC	CARSWGRETQYF
TRBV12-3/TRBV12-4	-	12	TRBJ1-2	-	TGTGCCAGCAGCCGTGCCACCTATGGCTACACCTTC	CASSRATYGYTF
TRBV6-4	-	16	TRBJ2-2	TRBD1	TGTGCCAGCAGAGGACAGGGCAACCGTCACACCGGGGAGCTGTTTTTT	CASRGQGNRHTGELFF
TRBV24-1	-	12	TRBJ2-5	-	TGTGCCACCAGTGAGGGGGGACGGACCCAGTACTTC	CATSEGGRTQYF
TRBV28	few	16	TRBJ1-1	-	TGTGCCAGCAGTTTATTAGCCCGACGAGGGAGGGCTGAAGCTTTCTTT	CASSLLARRGRAEAFF
TRBV6-5	-	13	TRBJ2-5	-	TGTGCCAGCAGTTACAGGGGCCAAGAGACCCAGTACTTC	CASSYRGQETQYF
TRBV18	-	15	TRBJ1-2	TRBD1	TGTGCCAGCTCACCGGGAGGGACAGGGCCATATGGCTACACCTTC	CASSPGGTGPYGYTF
TRBV10-3	-	11	TRBJ1-1	-	TGTGCCACTTTAGGGGGCACTGAAGCTTTCTTT	CATLGGTEAFF
TRBV5-1	-	15	TRBJ2-1	-	TGCGCCAGCAGCTTGGAAGGTCTCTCGTACAATGAGCAGTTCTTC	CASSLEGLSYNEQFF
TRBV5-6	-	14	TRBJ2-1	-	TGTGCCAGCAGAAGGCTCAGCTCCTACAATGAGCAGTTCTTC	CASRRLSSYNEQFF
TRBV7-9	few	15	TRBJ1-2	-	TGTGCCAGCAGCTTACTAGGCACCCCGGGGTTTGGCTACACCTTC	CASSLLGTPGFGYTF
TRBV2	-	15	TRBJ1-1	-	TGTGCCAGCAGTGAATCCCGGGGGGCGTACACTGAAGCTTTCTTT	CASSESRGAYTEAFF
TRBV13	-	14	TRBJ2-7	-	TGTGCCAGCACCCACAAGGGTTTACCCTACGAGCAGTACTTC	CASTHKGLPYEQYF
TRBV2	-	15	TRBJ2-1	TRBD2	TGTGCCAGCGTCGTCAGGGTAGCGGGGTCTAATGAGCAGTTCTTC	CASVVRVAGSNEQFF
TRBV27	-	13	TRBJ1-2	TRBD1	TGTGCCAGCAGTCCGACAGGGGGGCATGGCTACACCTTC	CASSPTGGHGYTF
TRBV30	-	12	TRBJ1-6	-	TGTGCCTGGAGCAGGAGGGAGTCACCCCTCCACTTT	CAWSRRESPLHF
TRBV19	few	15	TRBJ2-1	-	TGTGCCCTACACGCCGGGCACGGCAACTACAATGAGCAGTTCTTC	CALHAGHGNYNEQFF
TRBV11-3	-	15	TRBJ2-1	TRBD2	TGTGCCAGCAGCTTTCGACTAGCTGGGAGAGATGAGCAGTTCTTC	CASSFRLAGRDEQFF
TRBV5-6	-	16	TRBJ2-3	-	TGTGCCAGCAGCTCCACATGGAGGGGGGGCACAGATACGCAGTATTTT	CASSSTWRGGTDTQYF
TRBV12-3/TRBV12-4	-	12	TRBJ2-7	-	TGTGCCAGCAGTCGGGGGACACCCGGGCAGTACTTC	CASSRGTPGQYF
TRBV30	-	14	TRBJ1-4	-	TGTGCCTGGAGGCGAGAGGGGGTTCATGAAAAACTGTTTTTT	CAWRREGVHEKLFF
TRBV3-1/TRBV3-2	-	14	TRBJ1-1	-	TGTGCCAGCAGCCAAGAAGTGGAGAAGACTGAAGCTTTCTTT	CASSQEVEKTEAFF